The 24 T cell receptor beta chains presented below share a single source sample, sequenced in a study of blood T cell repertoires in COVID-19. Only in-frame clones appear in the TCRdb table, and some are missing; sequencing was by immunoSEQ multiplex PCR. The table lists around 94,000 clones, approximately 91% of them singletons. Sample: peripheral blood. The receptors stem from a man aged 18 to 30 with acute or convalescent COVID-19.

The chain joins TRBV5-1 to TRBJ2-6, with D unclear. There are 15 residues in the CDR3. V lost 3 bases to trimming and J lost 1 base, with 8 bases between them. Germline-derived CDR1 and CDR2 are SGHRS and YFSETQ. CDR3 sequence: CASSSFPSGANVLTF. CDR3 bases: TGCGCCAGCAGCTCCTTCCCGTCTGGGGCCAACGTCCTGACTTTC.

The chain couples TRBV12-3 or TRBV12-4 to TRBJ1-2, with 7 bases that match TRBD1. The CDR3 has 13 amino acids. With V trimmed by 4 bases and J by 2 bases, 1 base remained unmatched. CDR3 sequence reads: CASSYRGNYGYTF. The CDR3 nucleotides read TGTGCCAGCAGTTACAGGGGCAACTATGGCTACACCTTC.

The chain uses TRBV3-1 (or the pseudogene TRBV3-2) and TRBJ1-2; D is perhaps TRBD1 (5 bases). This CDR3 is built from 14 residues. The V gene lost 4 bases and the J gene lost 7 bases, with 16 bases spanning the gap. CDR1 and CDR2 from the germline V gene are LGHDT and YNNKEL (reference sequence). DNA for the CDR3: TGTGCCAGCAGCCCAATCGGGGGGGGTGGTGGCTACACCTTC. This codes for CASSPIGGGGGYTF.

A note on this clone: Other DNA sequences within the sample encode an identical CDR3. V and J are TRBV18 and TRBJ1-2; 7 nucleotides line up with TRBD1. This CDR3 spans 14 amino acids. The germline V gene encodes CDR1 KGHSH and CDR2 LQKENI. After removal of 6 bases from V and 4 bases from J, the junction contained 8 bases not matched to a gene. CDR3: CASSPEDRAYGYTF. The CDR3 DNA sequence: TGTGCCAGCTCGCCAGAAGACAGGGCCTATGGCTACACCTTC.

This sequence joins TRBV6-5 and TRBJ1-6; 7 nucleotides agree with TRBD1. This CDR3 comprises 13 residues. V dropped 6 bases and J dropped 8; count of bases not matched to a gene: 4. CDR1 and CDR2 (germline): MNHEY, SVGAGI. CDR3 nucleotide sequence: TGTGCCAGCAGGGATACAGGGGATTCACCCCTCCACTTT. It yields the protein CASRDTGDSPLHF.

V usage is TRBV4-1 and J usage is TRBJ1-5, with D possibly TRBD1 on 5 matching bases. This CDR3 contains 15 residues. Trimming stripped 4 bases from V and 0 bases from J, with 10 bases between. The germline gives CDR1 MGHRA, CDR2 YSYEKL. As DNA, the CDR3 is TGCGCCAGCAGCCCAGTGGGGGGTAGCAATCAGCCCCAGCATTTT. Translated: CASSPVGGSNQPQHF.

The chain has TRBV5-1 and TRBJ1-2, with D unresolved. The V and J ends lost 0 bases and 8 bases respectively, with 8 bases between them. The length of the CDR3 is 12 residues. The germline V gene has CDR1 SGHRS and CDR2 YFSETQ. CDR3 coding DNA: TGCGCCAGCAGCTTGGCCGACGGGGGCTACACCTTC. It specifies CASSLADGGYTF.

The rearrangement joins TRBV24-1 to TRBJ1-4, with 11 bases lining up with TRBD1. Germline CDR1 and CDR2: KGHDR and SFDVKD. V lost 3 bases and J lost 8; bases outside the gene matches: 4. This CDR3 is built from 15 residues. The CDR3: CATSDAGQGDEKLFF. The CDR3 nucleotides are TGTGCCACCAGTGATGCGGGACAGGGGGACGAAAAACTGTTTTTT.

On this clone itself: A junction boundary mismatches the germline segment, possibly from a read error. CDR3 DNA sequence: TGTGCCAGCAGTTTAGACGGCGGAGGCTATGATGAACAGTTCTTC. Its translation: CASSLDGGGYDEQFF. The chain is built from TRBV28 and TRBJ2-1, with D maybe TRBD2 (5 bases). This CDR3 contains 15 residues. Germline CDR1 is MDHEN and CDR2 is SYDVKM.

The chain carries TRBV18 and TRBJ1-6; maybe TRBD1 (6 bases). The CDR3 length is 17 residues. Germline lookup yields CDR1 KGHSH and CDR2 LQKENI. Trimming cost V 1 base and J 7 bases, with 17 bases left between them. The CDR3 DNA follows: TGTGCCAGCTCACCACGTGGCACAGGGAGTATGAATTCACCCCTCCACTTT. This sequence encodes CASSPRGTGSMNSPLHF. The variable domain in full, with the rest retrieved from reference TRBV18 and TRBJ1-6, is NAGVMQNPRHLVRRRGQEARLRCSPMKGHSHVYWYRQLPEEGLKFMVYLQKENIIDESGMPKERFSAEFPKEGPSILRIQQVVRGDSAAYFCASSPRGTGSMNSPLHFGNGTRLTVT.

This chain links TRBV7-7 with TRBJ2-3; 7 positions match TRBD2. The CDR3 runs to 13 residues. In germline, CDR1 is SSHAT, CDR2 FNYEAQ (reference sequence). The ends lost 5 bases at V and 4 bases at J; junction bases unmatched: 3. The CDR3 DNA sequence: TGTGCCAGCAGCGGGAGGGGCGCAGATACGCAGTATTTT. Protein product: CASSGRGADTQYF.

CDR3 residues: CASSSTRGSAYEQYF. CDR3 in DNA: TGTGCCAGCAGCTCCACCAGGGGTTCGGCCTACGAGCAGTACTTC. J is TRBJ2-7 and V is TRBV27; a weak D match, TRBD1 (6 bases). V dropped 6 bases and J dropped 2 bases, with 17 bases sitting between them. The CDR3 has 15 residues. In germline, CDR1 is MNHEY, CDR2 SMNVEV (reference sequence).

The V gene is TRBV6-5, the J gene TRBJ2-7; no clear D. Deletions cut 6 bases from V and 4 bases from J, with 13 bases between. Germline V gene data show CDR1 as MNHEY and CDR2 as SVGAGI. This CDR3 has 13 amino acids. CDR3: CASSLSGFYEQYF. In DNA, the CDR3 is TGTGCCAGCAGCTTATCGGGTTTTTACGAGCAGTACTTC.

The J gene is TRBJ1-1, the V gene TRBV5-4; 11 nucleotides align to TRBD1. The germline gives CDR1 SGHNT, CDR2 YYREEE (reference sequence). This CDR3 has 15 amino acids. Trimming removed 2 bases from V and 4 bases from J; junction bases left unmatched: 4. CDR3 protein: CASSFPGQGVTEAFF. In nucleotides, the CDR3 is TGTGCCAGCAGCTTTCCGGGACAGGGGGTCACTGAAGCTTTCTTT.

The chain is built from TRBV30 and TRBJ1-2, with 9 nucleotides matching TRBD1. With V trimmed by 6 bases and J by 7 bases, 18 bases remained unmatched. Per the germline V gene, CDR1 is GTSNPN and CDR2 is SVGIG (reference sequence). The CDR3 loop spans 16 amino acids. The CDR3 DNA reads TGTGCCTGCCCCCGGGACAGGGTCACTCTGATGGGTGGCTACACCTTC. This translates into CACPRDRVTLMGGYTF. Using reference TRBV30 and TRBJ1-2 for the parts outside the CDR3, the full variable domain is SQTIHQWPATLVQPVGSPLSLECTVEGTSNPNLYWYRQAAGRGLQLLFYSVGIGQISSEVPQNLSASRPQDRQFILSSKKLLLSDSGFYLCACPRDRVTLMGGYTFGSGTRLTVV.

The chain couples TRBV6-5 to TRBJ1-1; no firm D call. CDR1 is MNHEY and CDR2 is SVGAGI in the germline V gene. This CDR3 is 13 amino acids long. The V and J ends lost 4 bases and 1 base respectively, with 7 bases between them. DNA for the CDR3: TGTGCCAGCAGTTTGTCAGGGAACACTGAAGCTTTCTTT. It codes for CASSLSGNTEAFF.

This chain connects TRBV5-1 to TRBJ2-5; 11 bases align to TRBD2. The V gene end was trimmed by 0 bases and the J gene end by 2 bases; junction bases not matched to a gene: 3. CDR1 is SGHRS and CDR2 is YFSETQ in the germline V gene. The CDR3 length is 16 residues. The CDR3 nucleotides read TGCGCCAGCAGCTTGGGGACTAGCGGGCAACAAGAGACCCAGTACTTC. Protein: CASSLGTSGQQETQYF.

The chain carries TRBV13 and TRBJ1-2; D might be TRBD1 (5 bases). CDR3 length equals 13 residues. Germline V gives CDR1 PRHDT, CDR2 FYEKMQ (reference sequence). The V end was cut by 5 bases, the J end by 5 bases, with 12 bases between. The chain's CDR3 is CASSARAGYGYTF. As DNA, the CDR3 is TGTGCCAGCAGCGCCCGAGCAGGGTATGGCTACACCTTC.

This rearrangement joins TRBV12-5 to TRBJ2-7; possibly TRBD2 for D (7 bases). Trimming removed 3 bases at V and 2 bases at J, with 11 bases between. The germline CDR1 and CDR2 sequences are LGHNT and FRNRAP. The length of the CDR3 is 14 residues. CDR3 DNA: TGTGCTAGTGGTTTTGGGGGGGGCCCCTACGAGCAGTACTTC. Protein product: CASGFGGGPYEQYF.

The chain's CDR3 is CASSTLTGGPYEQYF. CDR3 bases: TGTGCCAGCAGTACGCTGACAGGGGGCCCCTACGAGCAGTACTTC. This rearrangement joins TRBV27 to TRBJ2-7; 10 bases are shared with TRBD1. Germline values: CDR1 MNHEY, CDR2 SMNVEV (reference sequence). CDR3 length: 15 amino acids. J lost 2 bases, V lost 5 bases, and 6 bases had no gene match.

There are a few counts of this clone. The chain couples TRBV5-1 to TRBJ2-2; 10 bases line up with TRBD1. The V gene end was trimmed by 3 bases and the J gene end by 6 bases; junction bases not matched to a gene: 5. The CDR3 has 15 residues. Germline lookup yields CDR1 SGHRS and CDR2 YFSETQ. CDR3 in amino acids: CASSSGTGEAGELFF. The CDR3 DNA sequence: TGCGCCAGCAGCTCGGGGACAGGGGAAGCCGGGGAGCTGTTTTTT.

The V gene is TRBV6-5, the J gene TRBJ1-2, with D possibly matching TRBD1 (6 bases). V dropped 0 bases and J dropped 0 bases, with 11 bases sitting between them. Looked up from germline, CDR1 is MNHEY and CDR2 is SVGAGI. The CDR3 covers 16 residues. The CDR3 sequence is CASSYSGQRANYGYTF. In nucleotides, the CDR3 is TGTGCCAGCAGTTACTCAGGACAGCGAGCTAACTATGGCTACACCTTC.

The CDR3 loop reads CASFRDRGKETQYF. The CDR3 DNA follows: TGTGCCAGTTTCCGGGACAGGGGGAAAGAGACCCAGTACTTC. The V call is TRBV2, the J call TRBJ2-5; 11 bases are shared with TRBD1. Per the germline V gene, CDR1 is SNHLY and CDR2 is FYNNEI. Trimming removed 9 bases from V and 3 bases from J; junction bases left unmatched: 6. This CDR3 comprises 14 residues.

The V call is TRBV4-1, the J call TRBJ2-1, with 8 bases aligning to TRBD2. Trimming removed 6 bases from V and 9 bases from J; junction bases left unmatched: 16. Germline CDR1 is MGHRA and CDR2 is YSYEKL. This CDR3 is 16 amino acids long. The CDR3 protein is CASRPTREGIYGEQFF. As DNA, the CDR3 is TGCGCCAGCAGGCCAACCCGGGAGGGCATTTATGGTGAGCAGTTCTTC.